These T cell receptor beta chains were read from a single sample in a study of blood T cell repertoires in COVID-19. Sequencing used immunoSEQ multiplex PCR; TCRdb keeps in-frame clones, though not all of them. The sample lists 140,000 or so clones; roughly nine tenths were seen once. Sequenced material: peripheral blood. These receptors were obtained from a human donor in a cohort sampled during active COVID-19. Both conserved end residues are part of each CDR3. The D gene is left open where the match is weak. Some rows mark clone size as missing; the rest say once, few, many or name a class of expanded clone.

CDR3nt: TGTGCCACCAGTGATCCCACATCCTACAATGAGCAGTTCTTC
CDR3aa: CATSDPTSYNEQFF
v_gene: TRBV24-1
j_gene: TRBJ2-1
abundance: NA
d_gene: NA

CDR3nt: TGTGCCAGCAGAGACAGGTATAGGGGCTACGAGCAGTACTTC
CDR3aa: CASRDRYRGYEQYF
v_gene: TRBV2
j_gene: TRBJ2-7
abundance: NA
d_gene: NA

CDR3nt: TGTGCCAGCAGCCAAGATGCAGGTGCGGAGACCCAGTACTTC
CDR3aa: CASSQDAGAETQYF
v_gene: TRBV3-1/TRBV3-2
j_gene: TRBJ2-5
abundance: NA
d_gene: NA

CDR3nt: TGCGCCAGCAGCCAAGAAGGACAACCACAATATAGCAATCAGCCCCAGCATTTT
CDR3aa: CASSQEGQPQYSNQPQHF
v_gene: TRBV4-1
j_gene: TRBJ1-5
abundance: few
d_gene: NA

CDR3nt: TGTGCCAGCAGCCAGGTGACTAGCGGGGGGAACACAGATACGCAGTATTTT
CDR3aa: CASSQVTSGGNTDTQYF
v_gene: TRBV3-1/TRBV3-2
j_gene: TRBJ2-3
abundance: few
d_gene: TRBD2

CDR3nt: TGTGCCAGCAGTTTAATGGGGGCGTTGAACACTGAAGCTTTCTTT
CDR3aa: CASSLMGALNTEAFF
v_gene: TRBV9
j_gene: TRBJ1-1
abundance: NA
d_gene: NA

CDR3nt: TGTGCCAGCAGCCTTCGGGACTCCAGCTCCTACGAGCAGTACTTC
CDR3aa: CASSLRDSSSYEQYF
v_gene: TRBV7-8
j_gene: TRBJ2-7
abundance: once
d_gene: NA

CDR3nt: TGTGCCAGCAGCCATTCCCGGTCAGGGAAGATTTCCTATGGCTACACCTTC
CDR3aa: CASSHSRSGKISYGYTF
v_gene: TRBV7-9
j_gene: TRBJ1-2
abundance: once
d_gene: NA

CDR3nt: TGTGCCAGCAGCCGAGCGGACGGGTCGGGTTTGAATTCACCCCTCCACTTT
CDR3aa: CASSRADGSGLNSPLHF
v_gene: TRBV27
j_gene: TRBJ1-6
abundance: NA
d_gene: NA

CDR3nt: TGCGCCAGCAGCCAAGGGCGGGGCCCCAACTATGGCTACACCTTC
CDR3aa: CASSQGRGPNYGYTF
v_gene: TRBV4-1
j_gene: TRBJ1-2
abundance: NA
d_gene: NA

CDR3nt: TGTGCCAGCAGCTTAGAAAGGTTGAGAGGTGCTTTCTTT
CDR3aa: CASSLERLRGAFF
v_gene: TRBV7-2
j_gene: TRBJ1-1
abundance: NA
d_gene: NA

CDR3nt: TGTGCCAGCAGCTCCTTTACGGGGGGGAACACCGGGGAGCTGTTTTTT
CDR3aa: CASSSFTGGNTGELFF
v_gene: TRBV7-3
j_gene: TRBJ2-2
abundance: NA
d_gene: TRBD2

CDR3nt: TGTGCCAGCAGTGGGAGCTACGAGCAGTACTTC
CDR3aa: CASSGSYEQYF
v_gene: TRBV12-3/TRBV12-4
j_gene: TRBJ2-7
abundance: NA
d_gene: NA

CDR3nt: TGTGCCAGCTCACCTCGTCGTGAAGCTTTCTTT
CDR3aa: CASSPRREAFF
v_gene: TRBV18
j_gene: TRBJ1-1
abundance: once
d_gene: NA

CDR3nt: TGCGCCAGCAGCTTGGCACTAGCGGGGGGAAATGAGCAGTTCTTC
CDR3aa: CASSLALAGGNEQFF
v_gene: TRBV5-1
j_gene: TRBJ2-1
abundance: once
d_gene: TRBD2

CDR3nt: TGTGCCAGCAGCACCCTCGGGACTAGCGGCTACAATGAGCAGTTCTTC
CDR3aa: CASSTLGTSGYNEQFF
v_gene: TRBV9
j_gene: TRBJ2-1
abundance: once
d_gene: TRBD2

CDR3nt: TGTGCCAGCAGCGCGGGACAGGGAGGTGAAAAACTGTTTTTT
CDR3aa: CASSAGQGGEKLFF
v_gene: TRBV7-9
j_gene: TRBJ1-4
abundance: NA
d_gene: TRBD1

CDR3nt: TGTGCCAGCAGCTTAGATACCGGGATTGGCAGTAACTATGGCTACACCTTC
CDR3aa: CASSLDTGIGSNYGYTF
v_gene: TRBV7-8
j_gene: TRBJ1-2
abundance: NA
d_gene: NA

CDR3nt: TGCGCCAGCAGCCAAGAGGTAGCTAGCAATCAGCCCCAGCATTTT
CDR3aa: CASSQEVASNQPQHF
v_gene: TRBV4-3
j_gene: TRBJ1-5
abundance: NA
d_gene: NA

CDR3nt: TGTGCCAGCATAGTCAGGGGTGACACTGAAGCTTTCTTT
CDR3aa: CASIVRGDTEAFF
v_gene: TRBV14
j_gene: TRBJ1-1
abundance: NA
d_gene: NA

CDR3nt: TGTGCCAGCAGCTCCCCCGGGGCTGGGGCCAACGTCCTGACTTTC
CDR3aa: CASSSPGAGANVLTF
v_gene: TRBV5-4
j_gene: TRBJ2-6
abundance: NA
d_gene: NA

CDR3nt: TGTGCCAGCAGCGCCGTGGGAGTTGGAAACACCATATATTTT
CDR3aa: CASSAVGVGNTIYF
v_gene: TRBV11-2
j_gene: TRBJ1-3
abundance: few
d_gene: NA

CDR3nt: TGTGCCAGCAGTTATTCCACCCCCTCAGGGGCTGGCGGCTACACCTTC
CDR3aa: CASSYSTPSGAGGYTF
v_gene: TRBV6-5
j_gene: TRBJ1-2
abundance: NA
d_gene: NA

CDR3nt: TGCGCCAGCAGCTACCCTGGAGGGGGGGACAATGAGCAGTTCTTC
CDR3aa: CASSYPGGGDNEQFF
v_gene: TRBV5-1
j_gene: TRBJ2-1
abundance: NA
d_gene: NA

CDR3nt: TGTGCCAGCAGCTATGACAGATATAGCTCCTACGAGCAGTACTTC
CDR3aa: CASSYDRYSSYEQYF
v_gene: TRBV5-4
j_gene: TRBJ2-7
abundance: NA
d_gene: NA

CDR3nt: TGTGCCAGCAGCGTAGGGGGACAGGGGGCTGGTAAGACCCAGTACTTC
CDR3aa: CASSVGGQGAGKTQYF
v_gene: TRBV9
j_gene: TRBJ2-5
abundance: NA
d_gene: TRBD1

CDR3nt: TGTGCCAGCAGTTCCGACAGGGGGTTTTGGTCTAATGAAAAACTGTTTTTT
CDR3aa: CASSSDRGFWSNEKLFF
v_gene: TRBV7-9
j_gene: TRBJ1-4
abundance: NA
d_gene: TRBD1

CDR3nt: TGTGCCAGTACCCAGGACAGGGGGTTTGTCTTCGATGGCTACACCTTC
CDR3aa: CASTQDRGFVFDGYTF
v_gene: TRBV19
j_gene: TRBJ1-2
abundance: NA
d_gene: TRBD1

CDR3nt: TGTGCCAGCAGACCCACCGGGGGGAACACTGAAGCTTTCTTT
CDR3aa: CASRPTGGNTEAFF
v_gene: TRBV5-5
j_gene: TRBJ1-1
abundance: NA
d_gene: NA

CDR3nt: TGTGCCAGCAGCGCGACAGCCTCCTACGAGCAGTACTTC
CDR3aa: CASSATASYEQYF
v_gene: TRBV9
j_gene: TRBJ2-7
abundance: NA
d_gene: NA

CDR3nt: TGTGCCAGCAGCTTAGGTGGGCTAGCAGGCGAGCAGTACTTC
CDR3aa: CASSLGGLAGEQYF
v_gene: TRBV7-9
j_gene: TRBJ2-7
abundance: NA
d_gene: NA